Listed below are T cell receptor beta chains from one sample, sequenced in a study of CD8 T cells in Susac syndrome. Each CDR3 protein is one row after TCRdb ran MiXCR on the immunoSEQ multiplex PCR reads. This sample carries 400,000 to 550,000 distinct CDR3 sequences, more than 80% of them seen once, and the ten largest clones take 0.09% to 0.15%. Material: CD8+ T cells from PBMCs. These receptors all stem from a human donor with multiple sclerosis. CDR3s include the opening cysteine and the closing phenylalanine or tryptophan. D genes are given only for firm matches. Clone size is not always given. Where it is, it says once, few, many or a class for expanded clones.

>TRBV27|.|TRBJ1-5|.
TGTGCCAGCAGTCCGAGGGACTACTATAGCAATCAGCCCCAGCATTTT
CASSPRDYYSNQPQHF
>TRBV5-6|TRBD1|TRBJ2-5|.
TGTGCCAGCAGCCTTGACCGGGACAGGGGGCTATCGGTCCAAGAGACCCAGTACTTC
CASSLDRDRGLSVQETQYF
>TRBV20-1|TRBD2|TRBJ2-1|.
TGCAGTGTCCCGGGCGGACTAGTTTACAATGAGCAGTTCTTC
CSVPGGLVYNEQFF
>TRBV4-1|TRBD1|TRBJ2-7|once
TGCGCCAGCAGCCAAGGGGGGGGACAGGGGTTGTACGAGCAGTACTTC
CASSQGGGQGLYEQYF
>TRBV6-5|.|TRBJ1-1|.
TGTGCCAGCGGCGAGGTGCAATTTGAAGCTTTCTTT
CASGEVQFEAFF
>TRBV6-5|.|TRBJ1-2|once
TGTGCCAGCAGTCCCAACGGGGCTAACTATGGCTACACCTTC
CASSPNGANYGYTF
>TRBV12-3/TRBV12-4|.|TRBJ2-5|.
TGTGCCAGCAGTCCGACGTGGCAGACCCAGTACTTC
CASSPTWQTQYF
>TRBV27|.|TRBJ2-7|few
TGTGCCAGCAGTTTAAAGCAGGGCTACGAGCAGTACTTC
CASSLKQGYEQYF
>TRBV6-1|TRBD1|TRBJ1-5|.
TGTGCCAGCAGTCCAGACAGGGCTCATCAGCCCCAGCATTTT
CASSPDRAHQPQHF
>TRBV11-2|.|TRBJ1-4|.
TGTGCCAGCAGCTTCGGGACCAGCAATGAAAAACTGTTTTTT
CASSFGTSNEKLFF
>TRBV7-7|.|TRBJ2-1|.
TGTGCCAGCAGCTTACATTTGAGCTCCTACAATGAGCAGTTCTTC
CASSLHLSSYNEQFF
>TRBV7-6|TRBD1|TRBJ2-7|.
TGTGCCAGCAGTCGTCCGAGGGGCGGACAGGATTACGAGCAGTACTTC
CASSRPRGGQDYEQYF
>TRBV7-6|.|TRBJ2-3|once
TGTGCCAGCAGCTTAGTCGAGGGGGGATGGCTAGCGGTTCGAGATACGCAGTATTTT
CASSLVEGGWLAVRDTQYF
>TRBV5-1|.|TRBJ2-1|.
TGCGCCAGCGTGGGGGACATTTACAATGAGCAGTTCTTC
CASVGDIYNEQFF
>TRBV30|.|TRBJ2-1|.
TGTGCCTGGAGAGGCAACCATGAGCAGTTCTTC
CAWRGNHEQFF
>TRBV6-5|.|TRBJ1-1|once
TGTGCCAGCAGTTTCCAGGGAGGGGGTGAAGCTTTCTTT
CASSFQGGGEAFF
>TRBV10-1|.|TRBJ2-1|.
TGCGCCAGCAGTGAGTCGTACGGGTACAATGAGCAGTTCTTC
CASSESYGYNEQFF
>TRBV12-3/TRBV12-4|TRBD2|TRBJ2-3|.
TGTGCCAGCAGTTCTCCGGGACTAGCGGGAGCAAATACGCAGTATTTT
CASSSPGLAGANTQYF
>TRBV5-6|TRBD2|TRBJ2-7|.
TGTGCCAGCAGCCCGGGACTAGCGGGAGTGGGTTACGAGCAGTACTTC
CASSPGLAGVGYEQYF
>TRBV15|TRBD2|TRBJ2-7|once
TGTGCCACCAGCGGGACTAGCGGGATTTACGAGCAGTACTTC
CATSGTSGIYEQYF
>TRBV12-3/TRBV12-4|TRBD2|TRBJ2-2|.
TGTGCCAGCAAAGTACTAGCGGGAGAAGGCACCGGGGAGCTGTTTTTT
CASKVLAGEGTGELFF
>TRBV19|TRBD2|TRBJ2-7|.
TGTGCCAGTAGTAACCGGGAGGGACTCTACGAGCAGTACTTC
CASSNREGLYEQYF
>TRBV6-6|TRBD1|TRBJ2-6|.
TGTGCCAGCAGCTGGGACAGGGCTGGGGCCAACGTCCTGACTTTC
CASSWDRAGANVLTF
>TRBV5-6|TRBD1|TRBJ2-3|.
TGTGCCAGCAGCTTGGTAATCCAGACAGGGGGCGCAGATACGCAGTATTTT
CASSLVIQTGGADTQYF
>TRBV28|TRBD2|TRBJ2-3|.
TGTGCCAGCAGTATGGCCACTAGCGGCCAAACAGATACGCAGTATTTT
CASSMATSGQTDTQYF
>TRBV13|.|TRBJ1-2|.
TGTGCCAGCAGCTCGGTCAGTACTAACTATGGCTACACCTTC
CASSSVSTNYGYTF
>TRBV5-1|.|TRBJ2-1|.
TGCGCCAGCAGCCTTCCGAACAATGAGCAGTTCTTC
CASSLPNNEQFF
>TRBV4-1|.|TRBJ1-5|.
TGCGCCAGCAGCCAAGATCCATCCCCAGTCATTAGCAATCAGCCCCAGCATTTT
CASSQDPSPVISNQPQHF
>TRBV14|TRBD1|TRBJ1-1|.
TGTGCCAGCAGCCGTCCGGGACAGGGGGCAACTGAAGCTTTCTTT
CASSRPGQGATEAFF
>TRBV6-5|TRBD2|TRBJ2-3|.
TGTGCCAGCAGTTACACCGCCTCCCCCAGCGGGAGGCCGGATACGCAGTATTTT
CASSYTASPSGRPDTQYF
>TRBV6-2/TRBV6-3|.|TRBJ1-1|once
TGTGCCAGCAGCCTTTACAGGACAATGAACACTGAAGCTTTCTTT
CASSLYRTMNTEAFF
>TRBV4-1|.|TRBJ1-1|.
TGCGCCAGCAGCCAACGGGGGACGACTGAAGCTTTCTTT
CASSQRGTTEAFF
>TRBV20-1|TRBD2|TRBJ2-1|.
TGCAGTGCTAGAGCACTAGCGGGAAATGAGCAGTTCTTC
CSARALAGNEQFF
>TRBV2|.|TRBJ2-1|.
TGTGCCAGCAGTGAATTCCGGTCATACAATGAGCAGTTCTTC
CASSEFRSYNEQFF
>TRBV7-9|TRBD1|TRBJ2-3|.
TGTGCCAGCACCCTATTACCGGGACAGGAAAGCACAGATACGCAGTATTTT
CASTLLPGQESTDTQYF
>TRBV5-6|TRBD1|TRBJ1-4|.
TGTGCCAGCAGCTCTAGGACAGGTGCAACTAATGAAAAACTGTTTTTT
CASSSRTGATNEKLFF
>TRBV27|TRBD1|TRBJ2-4|.
TGTGCCAGCAGTTCCCGGACAGGGGAAGACATTCAGTACTTC
CASSSRTGEDIQYF
>TRBV5-6|.|TRBJ2-7|.
TGTGCCAGCAGCTTAACAGAGATATTGGGCGAGCAGTACTTC
CASSLTEILGEQYF
>TRBV2|TRBD2|TRBJ2-2|.
TGTGCCAGCAGCTGGACTAGCGGTTACACCGGGGAGCTGTTTTTT
CASSWTSGYTGELFF
>TRBV7-2|.|TRBJ1-1|.
TGTGCCAGCAGCCCGGGGACCGCCGGGACTGTAGCTTTCTTT
CASSPGTAGTVAFF
>TRBV7-3|TRBD2|TRBJ2-1|.
TGTGCCAGCAGCTTAAAATCACCAGGGCGGGAGGATTCCTACAATGAGCAGTTCTTC
CASSLKSPGREDSYNEQFF
>TRBV7-9|TRBD1|TRBJ1-4|.
TGTGCCAGCAGCGATGGACCCCTCGGACAGGCCGGGAAGGAAAAACTGTTTTTT
CASSDGPLGQAGKEKLFF
>TRBV4-1|TRBD2|TRBJ2-3|.
TGCGCCAGCAGCCAAGATGCAGCGGGAGCAAGCACAGATACGCAGTATTTT
CASSQDAAGASTDTQYF
>TRBV11-2|.|TRBJ2-7|.
TGTGCCAGCAGCTTAGCAACAGGCGGGTCCTACGAGCAGTACTTC
CASSLATGGSYEQYF
>TRBV19|.|TRBJ2-1|.
TGTGCCAGTAGTATAGGAACTGGCGGTTCCTACAATGAGCAGTTCTTC
CASSIGTGGSYNEQFF
>TRBV27|.|TRBJ1-1|.
TGTGCCAGCAGTTTGTCCGAGGGGAGGGACACTGAAGCTTTCTTT
CASSLSEGRDTEAFF
>TRBV30|TRBD2|TRBJ2-1|.
TGTGCCTGGATGGAAGGGAGGGCCTACAATGAGCAGTTCTTC
CAWMEGRAYNEQFF
>TRBV14|.|TRBJ2-5|.
TGTGCCAGCAGCCAAGATGAGGAGACCCAGTACTTC
CASSQDEETQYF
>TRBV19|.|TRBJ1-4|.
TGTGCCAGTAGTCACGACTTGGCCGTTAATGAAAAACTGTTTTTT
CASSHDLAVNEKLFF
>TRBV29-1|TRBD1|TRBJ2-2|.
TGCAGCGCGGTGGGACAGGGGGCGCCCACCGGGGAGCTGTTTTTT
CSAVGQGAPTGELFF
>TRBV7-9|TRBD1|TRBJ2-7|.
TGTGCCAGCAGCTTAATTTCGGCGACAGGGGTTGAAGAGCAGTACTTC
CASSLISATGVEEQYF
>TRBV4-1|.|TRBJ1-6|.
TGCGCCAGCAGCCAAGAATCGGCATTCAGGGACCTCCACTTT
CASSQESAFRDLHF
>TRBV9|TRBD2|TRBJ2-1|.
TGTGCCAGCAGCTCCGGGGGGGAGACCTACAATGAGCAGTTCTTC
CASSSGGETYNEQFF
>TRBV7-9|.|TRBJ1-2|.
TGTGCCAGCAGCTCCTACGACAGGAGAAGAGGGGGCTACACCTTC
CASSSYDRRRGGYTF
>TRBV6-1|TRBD1|TRBJ1-1|.
TGTGCCAGCAGTGATATGACAGGGGAGAACACTGAAGCTTTCTTT
CASSDMTGENTEAFF
>TRBV27|TRBD1|TRBJ2-7|.
TGTGCCAGCAGTAGAACAGGGGTCTACGAGCAGTACTTC
CASSRTGVYEQYF
>TRBV6-1|TRBD1|TRBJ2-7|.
TGTGCCAGCAGTGAAGTGAAAGGGGGACAGCTTCACTACGAGCAGTACTTC
CASSEVKGGQLHYEQYF